This TCR beta chain derives from a study of identical twins. This clonotype was detected only a few times. Its cognate antigen is unknown. Trimming removed 1 base at V and 3 bases at J, with 13 bases between. Germline V gives CDR1 DFQATT, CDR2 SNEGSKA (reference sequence). The CDR3 consists of 14 residues. Whole-study findings and limits: Findings came from cross-sectional statistics, without long-term follow-up of donors. There is a chance that invariant MAIT and iNKT cells partially muddied zero-insertion analyses.

Unique molecular identifiers were present on the cDNA, which also gained a universal primer site by template switching. TCRdb re-called the 5' RACE reads through MiXCR, storing one row per CDR3 protein. Among hundreds of thousands of distinct CDR3 sequences listed, less than 10% were seen once. The sample was also linked to a second study, of yellow fever vaccine responses in identical twins.

Sequenced: PBMCs. This chain connects TRBV20-1 to TRBJ2-7; D perhaps matches TRBD1 (5 bases). The origin of this receptor is a woman in her late teens or twenties in good health. The CDR3 here is CSARATGSFYEQYF. The CDR3 DNA reads as TGCAGTGCTAGAGCCACAGGCTCCTTCTACGAGCAGTACTTC.